This T cell receptor beta chain was documented in a study of low-dose radiotherapy and immunotherapy resistance in tumors. Regarding time point: after trial treatment. Treatment given: LDRT plus nivolumab, ipilimumab, low-dose cyclophosphamide and aspirin (RACIN trial). This clonotype was observed at least ten times. Priming of first-strand cDNA relied on TRAV- and TRBV-specific primers (covering alpha and beta chains). The authors ran about 18 PCR cycles to amplify TCRs with a constant-region primer and V-primer adapter. MiXCR, run by TCRdb on the reads, gives a single entry per CDR3 protein. The data show 65,000 to 85,000 distinct CDR3 sequences, 17% seen once. The origin of this receptor is a male donor with prostate cancer. Sequencing used PBMCs, obtained after low-dose radiotherapy plus immunotherapy.

The DNA of the CDR3 is TGTGCCAGCAGTGACGCTAGCGGGAATATCGATGAGCAGTTCTTC. Translating gives CASSDASGNIDEQFF. The rearrangement uses TRBV6-4 and TRBJ2-1; 9 nucleotides line up with TRBD2. V gave up 2 bases and J gave up 8 bases; unmatched junction bases: 7. CDR3 length: 15 amino acids. Germline CDR1 reads MRHNA; CDR2 reads SNTAGT.